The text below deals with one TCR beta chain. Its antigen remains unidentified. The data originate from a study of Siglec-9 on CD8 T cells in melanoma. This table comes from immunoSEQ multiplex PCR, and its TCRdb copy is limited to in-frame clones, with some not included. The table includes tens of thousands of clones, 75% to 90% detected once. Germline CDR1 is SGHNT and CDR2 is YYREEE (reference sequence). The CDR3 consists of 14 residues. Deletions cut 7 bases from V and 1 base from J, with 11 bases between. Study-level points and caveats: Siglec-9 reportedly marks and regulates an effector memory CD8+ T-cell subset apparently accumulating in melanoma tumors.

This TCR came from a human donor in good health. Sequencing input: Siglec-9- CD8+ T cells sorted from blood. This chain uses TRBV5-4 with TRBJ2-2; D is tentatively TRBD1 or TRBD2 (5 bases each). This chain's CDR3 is CASARGENTGELFF. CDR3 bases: TGTGCCAGCGCTCGGGGCGAGAACACCGGGGAGCTGTTTTTT.